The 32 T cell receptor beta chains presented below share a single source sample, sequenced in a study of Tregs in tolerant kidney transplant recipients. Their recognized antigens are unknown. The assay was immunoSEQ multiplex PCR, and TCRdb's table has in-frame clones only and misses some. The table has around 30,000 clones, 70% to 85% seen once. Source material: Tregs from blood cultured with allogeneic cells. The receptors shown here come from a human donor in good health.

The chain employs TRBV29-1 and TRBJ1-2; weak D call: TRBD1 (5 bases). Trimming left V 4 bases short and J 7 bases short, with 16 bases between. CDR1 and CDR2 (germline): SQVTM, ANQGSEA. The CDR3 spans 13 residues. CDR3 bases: TGCAGCGTTGGCTTGGGGGGTGGGTTTGGCTACACCTTC. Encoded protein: CSVGLGGGFGYTF.

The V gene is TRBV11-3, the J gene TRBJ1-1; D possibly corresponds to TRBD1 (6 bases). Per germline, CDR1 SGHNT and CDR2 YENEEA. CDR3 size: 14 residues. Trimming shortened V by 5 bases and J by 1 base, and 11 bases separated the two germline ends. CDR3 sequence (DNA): TGTGCCAGCAGCCCTGCGGGACAGAACACTGAAGCTTTCTTT. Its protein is CASSPAGQNTEAFF.

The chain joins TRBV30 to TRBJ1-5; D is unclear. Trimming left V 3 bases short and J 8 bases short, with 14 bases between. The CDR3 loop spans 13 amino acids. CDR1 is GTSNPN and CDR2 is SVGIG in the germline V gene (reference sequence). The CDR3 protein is CAWRAGFGEPQHF. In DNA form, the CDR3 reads TGTGCCTGGAGGGCCGGGTTTGGCGAGCCCCAGCATTTT.

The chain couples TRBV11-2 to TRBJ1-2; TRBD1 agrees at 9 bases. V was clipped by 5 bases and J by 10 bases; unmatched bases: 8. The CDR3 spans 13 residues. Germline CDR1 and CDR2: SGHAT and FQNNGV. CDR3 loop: CASSAQTGGPYTF. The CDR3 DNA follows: TGTGCCAGCAGCGCCCAGACAGGGGGACCCTACACCTTC.

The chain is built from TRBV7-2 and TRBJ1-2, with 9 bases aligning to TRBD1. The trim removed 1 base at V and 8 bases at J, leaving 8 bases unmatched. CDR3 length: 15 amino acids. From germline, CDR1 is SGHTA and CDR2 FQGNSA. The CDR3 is CASSLGGTGFMGYTF. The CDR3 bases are TGTGCCAGCAGCTTAGGGGGGACAGGGTTTATGGGCTACACCTTC.

CDR3: CARSSSSGGGANTGELFF. The CDR3 DNA follows: TGTGCCAGAAGCTCGTCTAGCGGGGGTGGTGCGAACACCGGGGAGCTGTTTTTT. This chain joins TRBV7-5 and TRBJ2-2; TRBD2, the D gene given by the table, was not confirmed from the DNA. TRBV7-5 represents a pseudogene. The CDR3 extends over 18 amino acids.

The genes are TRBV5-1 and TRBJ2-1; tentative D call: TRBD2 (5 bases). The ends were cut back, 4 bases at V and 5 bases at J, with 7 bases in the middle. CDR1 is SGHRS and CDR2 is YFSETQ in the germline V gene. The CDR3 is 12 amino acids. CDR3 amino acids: CASSPTNNEQFF. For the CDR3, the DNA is TGCGCCAGCAGCCCGACTAACAATGAGCAGTTCTTC.

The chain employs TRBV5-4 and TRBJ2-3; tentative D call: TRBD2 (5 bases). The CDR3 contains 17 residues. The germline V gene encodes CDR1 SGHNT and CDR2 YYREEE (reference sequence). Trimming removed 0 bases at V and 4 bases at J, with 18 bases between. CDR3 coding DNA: TGTGCCAGCAGCTTGGAAAGGGCCGGGTATAGCGCAGATACGCAGTATTTT. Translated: CASSLERAGYSADTQYF. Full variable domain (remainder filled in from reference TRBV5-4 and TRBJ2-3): ETGVTQSPTHLIKTRGQQVTLRCSSQSGHNTVSWYQQALGQGPQFIFQYYREEENGRGNFPPRFSGLQFPNYSSELNVNALELDDSALYLCASSLERAGYSADTQYFGPGTRLTVL.

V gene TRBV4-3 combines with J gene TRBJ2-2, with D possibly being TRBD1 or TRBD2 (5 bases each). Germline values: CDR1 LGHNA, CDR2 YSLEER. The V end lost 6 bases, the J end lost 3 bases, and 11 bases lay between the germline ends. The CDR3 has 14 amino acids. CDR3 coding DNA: TGCGCCAGCAGTGGGGGACGTTACACCGGGGAGCTGTTTTTT. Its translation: CASSGGRYTGELFF.

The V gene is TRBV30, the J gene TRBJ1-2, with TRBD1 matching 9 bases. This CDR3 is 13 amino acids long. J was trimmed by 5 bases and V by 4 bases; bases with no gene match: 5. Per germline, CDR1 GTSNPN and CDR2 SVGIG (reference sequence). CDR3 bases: TGTGCCTGGATAGGACAGGGGAGTTATGGCTACACCTTC. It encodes CAWIGQGSYGYTF.

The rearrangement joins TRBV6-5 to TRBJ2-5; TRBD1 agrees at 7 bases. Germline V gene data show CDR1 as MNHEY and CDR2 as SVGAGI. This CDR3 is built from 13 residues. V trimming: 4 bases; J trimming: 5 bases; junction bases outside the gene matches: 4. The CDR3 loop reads CASSWAQGETQYF. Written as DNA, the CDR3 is TGTGCCAGCAGTTGGGCACAGGGGGAGACCCAGTACTTC.

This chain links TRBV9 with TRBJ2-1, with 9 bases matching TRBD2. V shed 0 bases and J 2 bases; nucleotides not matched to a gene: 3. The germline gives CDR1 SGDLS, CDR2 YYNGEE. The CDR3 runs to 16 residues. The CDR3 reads CASSVGGRATYNEQFF. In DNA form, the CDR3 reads TGTGCCAGCAGCGTAGGCGGGAGGGCGACCTACAATGAGCAGTTCTTC.

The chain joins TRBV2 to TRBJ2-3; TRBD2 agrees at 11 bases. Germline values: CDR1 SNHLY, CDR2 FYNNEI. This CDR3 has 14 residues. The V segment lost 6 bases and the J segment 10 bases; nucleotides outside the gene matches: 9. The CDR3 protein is CASRVIAGGHAQYF. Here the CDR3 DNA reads TGTGCCAGCAGGGTTATAGCGGGGGGGCACGCGCAGTATTTT. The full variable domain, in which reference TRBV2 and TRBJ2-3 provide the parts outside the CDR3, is EPEVTQTPSHQVTQMGQEVILRCVPISNHLYFYWYRQILGQKVEFLVSFYNNEISEKSEIFDDQFSVERPDGSNFTLKIRSTKLEDSAMYFCASRVIAGGHAQYFGPGTRLTVL.

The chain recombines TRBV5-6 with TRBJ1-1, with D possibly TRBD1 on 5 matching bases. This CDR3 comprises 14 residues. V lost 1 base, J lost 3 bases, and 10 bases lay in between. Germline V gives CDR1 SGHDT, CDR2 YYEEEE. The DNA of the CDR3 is TGTGCCAGCAGCTTGCGAGGGACGGACACTGAAGCTTTCTTT. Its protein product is CASSLRGTDTEAFF.

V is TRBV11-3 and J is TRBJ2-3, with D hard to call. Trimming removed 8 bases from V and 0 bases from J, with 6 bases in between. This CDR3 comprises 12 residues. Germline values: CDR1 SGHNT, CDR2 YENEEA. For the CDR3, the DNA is TGTGCCAGCGGACCTAGCACAGATACGCAGTATTTT. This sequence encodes CASGPSTDTQYF.

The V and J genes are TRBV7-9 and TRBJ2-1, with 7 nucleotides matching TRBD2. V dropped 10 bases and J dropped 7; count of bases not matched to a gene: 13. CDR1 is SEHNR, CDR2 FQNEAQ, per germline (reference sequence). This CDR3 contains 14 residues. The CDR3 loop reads CAIQPGLGGNEQFF. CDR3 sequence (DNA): TGTGCCATACAACCTGGACTAGGAGGTAATGAGCAGTTCTTC.

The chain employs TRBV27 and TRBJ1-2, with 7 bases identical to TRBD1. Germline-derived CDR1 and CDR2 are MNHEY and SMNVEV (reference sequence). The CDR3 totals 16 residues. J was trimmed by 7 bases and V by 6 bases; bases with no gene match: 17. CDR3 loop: CASRSLVLNDRVGYTF. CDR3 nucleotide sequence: TGTGCCAGCAGGTCCCTAGTCCTGAACGACAGGGTTGGCTACACCTTC.

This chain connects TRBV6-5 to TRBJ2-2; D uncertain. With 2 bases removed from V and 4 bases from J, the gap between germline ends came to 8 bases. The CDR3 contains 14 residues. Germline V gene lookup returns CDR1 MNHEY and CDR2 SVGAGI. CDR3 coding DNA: TGTGCCAGCAGTTACCTCGTCAGCACCGGGGAGCTGTTTTTT. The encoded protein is CASSYLVSTGELFF.

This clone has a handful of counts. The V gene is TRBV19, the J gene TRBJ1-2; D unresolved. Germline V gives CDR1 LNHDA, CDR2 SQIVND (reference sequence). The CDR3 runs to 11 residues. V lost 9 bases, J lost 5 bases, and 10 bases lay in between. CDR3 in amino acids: CASQDRYGYTF. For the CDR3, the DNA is TGTGCCAGCCAAGATCGGTATGGCTACACCTTC.

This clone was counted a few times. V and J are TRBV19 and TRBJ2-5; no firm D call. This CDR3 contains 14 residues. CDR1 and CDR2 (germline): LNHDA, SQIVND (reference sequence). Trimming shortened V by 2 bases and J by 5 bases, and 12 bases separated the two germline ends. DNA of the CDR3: TGTGCCAGTAGTATAAGTGTAGGGCGGGAGACCCAGTACTTC. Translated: CASSISVGRETQYF.

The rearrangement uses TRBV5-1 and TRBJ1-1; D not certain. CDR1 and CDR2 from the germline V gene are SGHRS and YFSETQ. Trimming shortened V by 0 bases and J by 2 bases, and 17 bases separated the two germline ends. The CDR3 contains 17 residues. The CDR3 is CASSLGRAGVGNTEAFF. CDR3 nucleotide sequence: TGCGCCAGCAGCTTGGGTAGGGCGGGAGTAGGAAACACTGAAGCTTTCTTT.

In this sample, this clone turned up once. The CDR3 region has the DNA TGTGCCAGCAGTTATTCGGGTACTGGGGCCAACGTCCTGACTTTC. Translated, it gives CASSYSGTGANVLTF. V is TRBV6-6 and J is TRBJ2-6; D gene unclear. V lost 3 bases to trimming and J lost 2 bases, with 8 bases between them. CDR3 length: 15 amino acids. Per the germline V gene, CDR1 is MNHNY and CDR2 is SVGAGI (reference sequence).

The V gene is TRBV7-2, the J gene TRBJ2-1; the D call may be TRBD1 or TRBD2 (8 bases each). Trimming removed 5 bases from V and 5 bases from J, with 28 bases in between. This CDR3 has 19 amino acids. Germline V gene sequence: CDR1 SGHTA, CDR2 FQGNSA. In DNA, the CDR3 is TGTGCCAGCAGCCGACAGGGGTGGATGGCGGGAGGTTCGAACAATGAGCAGTTCTTC. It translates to CASSRQGWMAGGSNNEQFF.

CDR3 in DNA: TGCAGCGTTGAAGTCGGGGGTAGCAATCAGCCCCAGCATTTT. This translates into CSVEVGGSNQPQHF. This sequence joins TRBV29-1 and TRBJ1-5; the D gene is possibly TRBD1 (5 bases). The CDR3 has 14 amino acids. Germline assignment: CDR1 SQVTM and CDR2 ANQGSEA. The V and J ends lost 1 base and 0 bases respectively, with 7 bases between them.

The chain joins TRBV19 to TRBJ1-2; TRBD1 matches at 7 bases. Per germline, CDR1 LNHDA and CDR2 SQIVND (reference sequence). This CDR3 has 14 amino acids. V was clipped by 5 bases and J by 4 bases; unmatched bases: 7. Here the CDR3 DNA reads TGTGCCAGTAGTTACAGGGGTTCTGGCTATGGCTACACCTTC. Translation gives CASSYRGSGYGYTF. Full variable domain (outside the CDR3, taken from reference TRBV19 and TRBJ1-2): DGGITQSPKYLFRKEGQNVTLSCEQNLNHDAMYWYRQDPGQGLRLIYYSQIVNDFQKGDIAEGYSVSREKKESFPLTVTSAQKNPTAFYLCASSYRGSGYGYTFGSGTRLTVV.

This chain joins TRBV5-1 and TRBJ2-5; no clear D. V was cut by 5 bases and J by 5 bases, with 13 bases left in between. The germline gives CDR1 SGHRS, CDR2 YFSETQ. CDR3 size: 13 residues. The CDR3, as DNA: TGCGCCAGCAGGGACGTTGATGGGGAGACCCAGTACTTC. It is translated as CASRDVDGETQYF.

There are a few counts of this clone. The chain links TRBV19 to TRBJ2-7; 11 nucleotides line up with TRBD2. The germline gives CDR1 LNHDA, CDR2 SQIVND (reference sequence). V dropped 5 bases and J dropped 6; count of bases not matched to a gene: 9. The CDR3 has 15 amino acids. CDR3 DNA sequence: TGTGCCAGTAGTTCGCCGGGACTAGCGGTTCGCGAGCAGTACTTC. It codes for CASSSPGLAVREQYF.

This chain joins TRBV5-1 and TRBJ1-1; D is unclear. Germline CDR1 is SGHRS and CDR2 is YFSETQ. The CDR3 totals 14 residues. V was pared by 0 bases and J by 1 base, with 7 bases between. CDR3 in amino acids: CASSLAGPNTEAFF. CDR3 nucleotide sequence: TGCGCCAGCAGCTTGGCGGGTCCGAACACTGAAGCTTTCTTT.

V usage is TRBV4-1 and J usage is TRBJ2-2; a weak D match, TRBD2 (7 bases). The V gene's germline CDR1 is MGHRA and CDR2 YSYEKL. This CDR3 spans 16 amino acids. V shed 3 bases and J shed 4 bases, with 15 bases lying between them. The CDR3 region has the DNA TGCGCCAGCAGCCATGGGGGCGGGAGCGTCACCGGGGAGCTGTTTTTT. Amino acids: CASSHGGGSVTGELFF.

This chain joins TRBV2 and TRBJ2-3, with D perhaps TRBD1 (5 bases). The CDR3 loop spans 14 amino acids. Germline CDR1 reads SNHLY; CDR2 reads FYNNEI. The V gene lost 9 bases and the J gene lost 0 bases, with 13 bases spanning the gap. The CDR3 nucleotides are TGTGCCAGACAGGCGGCTTTAAGCACAGATACGCAGTATTTT. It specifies CARQAALSTDTQYF.

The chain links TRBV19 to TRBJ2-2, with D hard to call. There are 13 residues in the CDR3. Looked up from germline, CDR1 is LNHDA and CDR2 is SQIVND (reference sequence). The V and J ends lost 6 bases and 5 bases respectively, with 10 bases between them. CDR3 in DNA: TGTGCCAGTAGATCCAGCAAAACCGGGGAGCTGTTTTTT. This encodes CASRSSKTGELFF. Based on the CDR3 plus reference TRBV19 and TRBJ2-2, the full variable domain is DGGITQSPKYLFRKEGQNVTLSCEQNLNHDAMYWYRQDPGQGLRLIYYSQIVNDFQKGDIAEGYSVSREKKESFPLTVTSAQKNPTAFYLCASRSSKTGELFFGEGSRLTVL.

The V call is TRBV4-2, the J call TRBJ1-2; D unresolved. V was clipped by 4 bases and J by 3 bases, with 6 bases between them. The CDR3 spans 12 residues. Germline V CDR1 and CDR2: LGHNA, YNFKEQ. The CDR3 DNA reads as TGTGCCAGCAGCCGGGAGGACTATGGCTACACCTTC. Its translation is CASSREDYGYTF.